This T cell receptor beta chain was recovered during a study of response to subunit inactivated influenza vaccine (dated by TCRdb to the late 2010s). Turning to the overall study: To follow how T cells responded to a trivalent subunit inactivated influenza vaccine, the researchers relied on deep quantitative profiling of the T cell receptor repertoire.

The paper as a whole reports these results and caveats: It was suggested by the authors that each seasonal influenza vaccination may recruit only a limited number of new T cells.

Between the V and J ends, shortened by 5 bases and 7 bases respectively, the junction contains 16 bases. Per the germline V gene, SGHAT is the CDR1 and FQNNGV is the CDR2. The CDR3 spans 14 residues, from the cysteine through the phenylalanine. Of all the DNA, just the CDR3 is kept, 42 bases in frame from base 1. This clonotype was counted between two and nine times. Its antigen remains undetermined. Nothing much larger sits one base from this clone, and base qualities are not available. Library preparation used RT-PCR. TCRdb records Illumina HiSeq 2500 as the sequencer. Through fastp at Q25 and MiXCR, TCRdb rebuilt clones from the public reads, retaining in-frame beta chains. Each CDR3 protein appears once, grouped with its most common genes and DNA. The sample table holds 800,000 or so distinct CDR3 sequences, of which roughly 20% were seen once. The top ten clonotypes cover roughly 10% of the sample.

This chain is built from TRBV11-2 and TRBJ2-3; the D gene is possibly TRBD1 or TRBD2, each agreeing over 5 bases. Sample: PBMCs from blood, taken less than 6 days after vaccination. The TCR sequence derives from a man aged 45-65 years who received an inactivated influenza vaccine. Donor details come from another sample of the same person, matched by shared clones. CDR3 sequence: CASSPSEGLYTQYF. In nucleotide form, the sequence is TGTGCCAGCAGCCCCTCCGAGGGGCTGTATACGCAGTATTTT.